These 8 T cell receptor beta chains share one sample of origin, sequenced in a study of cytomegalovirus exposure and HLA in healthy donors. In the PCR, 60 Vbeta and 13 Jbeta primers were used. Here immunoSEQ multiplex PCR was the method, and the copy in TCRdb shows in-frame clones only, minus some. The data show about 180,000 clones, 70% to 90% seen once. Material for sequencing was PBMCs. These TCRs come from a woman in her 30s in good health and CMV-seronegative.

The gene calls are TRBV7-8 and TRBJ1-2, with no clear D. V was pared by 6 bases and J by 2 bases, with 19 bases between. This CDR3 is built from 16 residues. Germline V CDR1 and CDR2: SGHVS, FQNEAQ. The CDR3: CASSTASGMRNYGYTF. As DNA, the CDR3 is TGTGCCAGCAGTACCGCCTCGGGGATGAGGAACTATGGCTACACCTTC.

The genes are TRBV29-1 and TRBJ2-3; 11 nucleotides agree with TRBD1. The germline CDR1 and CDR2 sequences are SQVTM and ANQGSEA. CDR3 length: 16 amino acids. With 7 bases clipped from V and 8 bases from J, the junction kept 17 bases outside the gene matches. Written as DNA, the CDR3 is TGCAGCGCCACGAGGAGCGGACAGGGGGCGCGGGGTACGCAGTATTTT. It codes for CSATRSGQGARGTQYF.

The CDR3 is CASSFQADTGELFF. The DNA for the CDR3 is TGTGCCAGCAGCTTCCAGGCTGACACCGGGGAGCTGTTTTTT. This chain uses TRBV7-2 with TRBJ2-2; D is uncertain. Trimming shortened V by 3 bases and J by 3 bases, and 8 bases separated the two germline ends. CDR1 is SGHTA, CDR2 FQGNSA, per germline. The CDR3 extends over 14 amino acids.

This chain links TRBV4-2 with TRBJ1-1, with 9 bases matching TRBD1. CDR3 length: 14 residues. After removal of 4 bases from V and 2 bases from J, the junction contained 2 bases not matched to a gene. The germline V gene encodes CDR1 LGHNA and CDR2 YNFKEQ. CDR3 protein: CASSPQGANTEAFF. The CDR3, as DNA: TGTGCCAGCAGCCCACAGGGGGCTAACACTGAAGCTTTCTTT.

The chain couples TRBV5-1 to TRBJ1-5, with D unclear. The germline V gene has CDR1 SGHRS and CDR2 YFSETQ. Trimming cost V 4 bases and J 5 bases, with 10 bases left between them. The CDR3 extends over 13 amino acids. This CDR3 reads CASSNGRDQPQHF. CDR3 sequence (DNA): TGCGCCAGCAGCAACGGCCGGGATCAGCCCCAGCATTTT.

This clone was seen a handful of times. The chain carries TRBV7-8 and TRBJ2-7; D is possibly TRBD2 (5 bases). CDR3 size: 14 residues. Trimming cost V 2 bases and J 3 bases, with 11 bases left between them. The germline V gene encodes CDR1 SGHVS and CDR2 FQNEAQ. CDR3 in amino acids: CASSLYEGNYEQYF. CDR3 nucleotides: TGTGCCAGCAGCTTATATGAGGGTAACTACGAGCAGTACTTC. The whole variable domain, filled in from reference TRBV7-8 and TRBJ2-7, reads GAGVSQSPRYKVAKRGQDVALRCDPISGHVSLFWYQQALGQGPEFLTYFQNEAQLDKSGLPSDRFFAERPEGSVSTLKIQRTQQEDSAVYLCASSLYEGNYEQYFGPGTRLTVT.

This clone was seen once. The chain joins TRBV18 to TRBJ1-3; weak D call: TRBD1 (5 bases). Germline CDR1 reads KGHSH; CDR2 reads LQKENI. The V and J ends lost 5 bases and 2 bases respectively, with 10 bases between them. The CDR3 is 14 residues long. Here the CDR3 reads CASSIQGTGNTIYF. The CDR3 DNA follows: TGTGCCAGCTCAATCCAGGGAACTGGAAACACCATATATTTT. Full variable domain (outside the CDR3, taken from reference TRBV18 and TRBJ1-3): NAGVMQNPRHLVRRRGQEARLRCSPMKGHSHVYWYRQLPEEGLKFMVYLQKENIIDESGMPKERFSAEFPKEGPSILRIQQVVRGDSAAYFCASSIQGTGNTIYFGEGSWLTVV.

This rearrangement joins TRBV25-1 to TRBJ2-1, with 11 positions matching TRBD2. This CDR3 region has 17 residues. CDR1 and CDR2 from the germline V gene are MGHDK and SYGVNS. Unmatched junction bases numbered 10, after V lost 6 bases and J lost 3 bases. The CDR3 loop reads CASRRSSGGSLYNEQFF. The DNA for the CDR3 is TGTGCCAGCAGGCGTTCTAGCGGGGGGTCCCTCTACAATGAGCAGTTCTTC.